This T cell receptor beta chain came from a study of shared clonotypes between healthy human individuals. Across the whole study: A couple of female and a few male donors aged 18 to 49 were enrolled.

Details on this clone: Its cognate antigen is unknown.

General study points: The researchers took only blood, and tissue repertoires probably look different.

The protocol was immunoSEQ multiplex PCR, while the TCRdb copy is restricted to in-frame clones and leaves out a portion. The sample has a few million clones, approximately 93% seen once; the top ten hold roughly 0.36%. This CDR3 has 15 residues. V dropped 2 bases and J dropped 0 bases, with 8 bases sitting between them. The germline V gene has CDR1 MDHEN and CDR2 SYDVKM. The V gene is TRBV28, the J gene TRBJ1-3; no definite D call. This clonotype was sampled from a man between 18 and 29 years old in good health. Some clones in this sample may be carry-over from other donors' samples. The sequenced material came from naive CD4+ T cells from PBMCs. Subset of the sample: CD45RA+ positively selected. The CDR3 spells CASSLIRPSGNTIYF. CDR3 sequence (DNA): TGTGCCAGCAGTTTAATCAGACCCTCTGGAAACACCATATATTTT.